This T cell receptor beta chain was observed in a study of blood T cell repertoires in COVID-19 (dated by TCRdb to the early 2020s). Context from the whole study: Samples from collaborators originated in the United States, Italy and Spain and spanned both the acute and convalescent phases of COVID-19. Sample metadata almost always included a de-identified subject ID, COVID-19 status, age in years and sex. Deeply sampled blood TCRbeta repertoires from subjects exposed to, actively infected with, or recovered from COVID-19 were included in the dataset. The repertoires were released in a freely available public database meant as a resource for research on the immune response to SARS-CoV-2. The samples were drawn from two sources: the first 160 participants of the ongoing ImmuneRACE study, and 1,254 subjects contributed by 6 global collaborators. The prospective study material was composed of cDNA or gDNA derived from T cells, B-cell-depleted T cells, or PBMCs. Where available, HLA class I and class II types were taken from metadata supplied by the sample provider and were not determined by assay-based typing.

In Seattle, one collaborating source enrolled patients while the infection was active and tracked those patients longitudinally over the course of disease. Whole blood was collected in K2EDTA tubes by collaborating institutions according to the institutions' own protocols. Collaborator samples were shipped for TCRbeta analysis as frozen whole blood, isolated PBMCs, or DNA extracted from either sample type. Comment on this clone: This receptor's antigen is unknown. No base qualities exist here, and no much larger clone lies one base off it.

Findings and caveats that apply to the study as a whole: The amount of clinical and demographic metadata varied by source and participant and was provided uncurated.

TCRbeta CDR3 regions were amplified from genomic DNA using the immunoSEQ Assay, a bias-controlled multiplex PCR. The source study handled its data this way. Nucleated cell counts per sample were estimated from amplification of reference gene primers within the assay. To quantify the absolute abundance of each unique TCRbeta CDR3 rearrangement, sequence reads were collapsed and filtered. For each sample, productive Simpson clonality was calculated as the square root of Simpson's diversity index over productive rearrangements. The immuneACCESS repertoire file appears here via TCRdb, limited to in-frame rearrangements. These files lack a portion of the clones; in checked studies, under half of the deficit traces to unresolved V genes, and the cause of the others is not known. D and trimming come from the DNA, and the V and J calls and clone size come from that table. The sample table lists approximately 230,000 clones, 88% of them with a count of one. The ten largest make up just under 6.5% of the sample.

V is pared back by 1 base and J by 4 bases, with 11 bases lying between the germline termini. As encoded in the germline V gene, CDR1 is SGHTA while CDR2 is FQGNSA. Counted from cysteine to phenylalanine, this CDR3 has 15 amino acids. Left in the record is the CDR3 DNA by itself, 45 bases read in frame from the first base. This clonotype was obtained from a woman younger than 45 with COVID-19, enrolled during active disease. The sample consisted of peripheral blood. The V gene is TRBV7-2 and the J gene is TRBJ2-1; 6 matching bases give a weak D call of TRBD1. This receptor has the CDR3 CASSLGGQSYNEQFF. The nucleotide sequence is TGTGCCAGCAGCTTAGGAGGACAGAGTTACAATGAGCAGTTCTTC.